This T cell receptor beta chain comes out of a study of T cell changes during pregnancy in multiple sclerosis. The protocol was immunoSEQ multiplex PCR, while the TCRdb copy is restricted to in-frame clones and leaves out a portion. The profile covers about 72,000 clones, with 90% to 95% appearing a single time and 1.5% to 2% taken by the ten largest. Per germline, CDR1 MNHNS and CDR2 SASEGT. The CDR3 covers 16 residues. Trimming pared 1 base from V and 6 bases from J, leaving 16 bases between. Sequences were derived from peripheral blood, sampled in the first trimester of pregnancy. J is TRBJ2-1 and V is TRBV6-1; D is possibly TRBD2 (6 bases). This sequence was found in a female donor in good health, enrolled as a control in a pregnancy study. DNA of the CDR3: TGTGCCAGCAGTGAAGGGCCGGGACTGTCGGGCAATGAGCAGTTCTTC. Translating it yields CASSEGPGLSGNEQFF.